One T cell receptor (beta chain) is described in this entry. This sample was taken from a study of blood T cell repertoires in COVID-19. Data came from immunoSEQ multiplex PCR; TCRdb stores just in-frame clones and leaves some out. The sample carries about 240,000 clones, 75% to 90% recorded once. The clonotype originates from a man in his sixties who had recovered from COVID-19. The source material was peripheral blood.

CDR3 amino acids: CASRQGAYEQYF. CDR3 coding DNA: TGCGCCAGCAGACAGGGGGCTTACGAGCAGTACTTC. The chain employs TRBV5-1 and TRBJ2-7; 9 bases fit TRBD1. This CDR3 has 12 residues. The trim removed 5 bases at V and 4 bases at J, leaving 1 base unmatched. CDR1 SGHRS and CDR2 YFSETQ come from the germline V gene.